The 30 T cell receptor beta chains given below trace back to one sample, sequenced in a study of CD8 T cells in Susac syndrome. The authors reverse transcribed about 0.5 to 1 ug RNA with random hexamers. TCRdb reprocessed the immunoSEQ multiplex PCR reads with MiXCR, giving one entry per CDR3 protein. The sample lists 100,000 to 150,000 distinct CDR3 sequences, around 96% seen once, with 0.13% to 0.15% in the top ten. Input material: CD4+ T cells from PBMCs. Receptors were obtained from a human donor with Susac syndrome.

V usage is TRBV6-5 and J usage is TRBJ2-1, with 9 bases that match TRBD2. The CDR3 runs 17 residues. Germline CDR1 and CDR2: MNHEY and SVGAGI. The J segment lost 0 bases and the V segment lost 2 bases, leaving 5 bases of the junction unmatched. The CDR3 nucleotides are TGTGCCAGCAGTTACCGCGGGAGGGCTAACTCCTACAATGAGCAGTTCTTC. It is translated as CASSYRGRANSYNEQFF.

This sequence joins TRBV3-1 and TRBJ2-3; TRBD2 aligns across 13 bases. The CDR3 loop spans 16 amino acids. Germline trimming cut 1 base from V and 4 bases from J; bases unmatched to any gene: 2. The germline gives CDR1 LGHDT, CDR2 YNNKEL (reference sequence). In DNA form, the CDR3 reads TGTGCCAGCAGCCAAGGACTAGCGGGAGGACCAGATACGCAGTATTTT. This sequence encodes CASSQGLAGGPDTQYF.

This sequence joins TRBV18 and TRBJ2-5, with no clear D. Germline CDR1 and CDR2: KGHSH and LQKENI. The CDR3 totals 13 residues. V was trimmed by 3 bases and J by 0 bases, leaving 5 bases between them. The CDR3 loop is CASSPSYQETQYF. CDR3 DNA sequence: TGTGCCAGCTCACCCTCTTACCAAGAGACCCAGTACTTC.

V usage is TRBV25-1 and J usage is TRBJ1-2; 7 bases match TRBD1. This CDR3 spans 16 amino acids. V dropped 3 bases and J dropped 2; count of bases not matched to a gene: 9. CDR1 is MGHDK and CDR2 is SYGVNS in the germline V gene. The CDR3 loop is CASSDKKGGRNYGYTF. DNA of the CDR3: TGTGCCAGCAGTGACAAGAAAGGGGGCCGGAACTATGGCTACACCTTC.

The gene calls are TRBV25-1 and TRBJ1-6, with 11 nucleotides matching TRBD1. From germline, CDR1 is MGHDK and CDR2 SYGVNS. The J segment lost 10 bases and the V segment lost 7 bases, leaving 6 bases of the junction unmatched. The CDR3 has 14 residues. CDR3: CASTGTGGGSPLHF. CDR3 nucleotide sequence: TGTGCCAGCACCGGGACAGGGGGTGGATCACCCCTCCACTTT.

The chain combines TRBV12-3 or TRBV12-4 with TRBJ1-1; 8 bases line up with TRBD1. The CDR3 has 14 amino acids. Losses at the gene ends were 7 bases for V and 3 bases for J; bases not matched to a gene: 7. CDR3 loop: CASTPHRGDTEAFF. The DNA for the CDR3 is TGTGCCAGCACCCCCCACAGGGGGGACACTGAAGCTTTCTTT.

The CDR3 nucleotides read TGCGCCAGCAGCTTGGGAGGACAGGGTGGAGAAAAACTGTTTTTT. Translated: CASSLGGQGGEKLFF. This chain joins TRBV5-1 and TRBJ1-4; TRBD1 agrees at 8 bases. The CDR3 is made up of 15 amino acids. Germline CDR1 SGHRS, CDR2 YFSETQ. V lost 0 bases, J lost 8 bases, and 6 bases stayed unmatched.

In its sample, this clonotype was seen a few times. The CDR3 here is CASSVGTSGRETQYF. The CDR3 region has the DNA TGTGCCAGCAGCGTAGGGACTAGCGGTAGAGAGACCCAGTACTTC. This chain joins TRBV9 and TRBJ2-5; 10 positions agree with TRBD2. The CDR3 spans 15 residues. Germline CDR1 SGDLS, CDR2 YYNGEE. V was pared by 0 bases and J by 4 bases, with 3 bases of the junction left unmatched.

The V gene is TRBV11-2, the J gene TRBJ1-1; 8 bases are a match to TRBD1. With V trimmed by 1 base and J by 4 bases, 5 bases remained unmatched. The CDR3 sequence is 15 residues long. Per germline, CDR1 SGHAT and CDR2 FQNNGV. The CDR3 here is CASSLGQGATTEAFF. The CDR3, as DNA: TGTGCCAGCAGCTTAGGGCAGGGGGCGACCACTGAAGCTTTCTTT. Filled out from reference TRBV11-2 and TRBJ1-1, the complete variable domain reads EAGVAQSPRYKIIEKRQSVAFWCNPISGHATLYWYQQILGQGPKLLIQFQNNGVVDDSQLPKDRFSAERLKGVDSTLKIQPAKLEDSAVYLCASSLGQGATTEAFFGQGTRLTVV.

V is TRBV9 and J is TRBJ1-2, with D perhaps TRBD1 (6 bases). Germline values: CDR1 SGDLS, CDR2 YYNGEE. Trimming stripped 4 bases from V and 5 bases from J, with 15 bases between. The CDR3 spans 14 residues. CDR3 amino acids: CASSSNTGTYGYTF. The CDR3 DNA follows: TGTGCCAGCAGCTCCAACACAGGGACGTATGGCTACACCTTC.

The chain has TRBV2 and TRBJ2-5; a weak D match, TRBD2 (6 bases). V gave up 8 bases and J gave up 6 bases, with 13 bases separating them. The CDR3 has 12 amino acids. Germline lookup yields CDR1 SNHLY and CDR2 FYNNEI. The CDR3 DNA follows: TGTGCCAGCCATAGGAGGGGACAGACCCAGTACTTC. Translated, it gives CASHRRGQTQYF. The whole variable domain, remainder taken from reference TRBV2 and TRBJ2-5, is EPEVTQTPSHQVTQMGQEVILRCVPISNHLYFYWYRQILGQKVEFLVSFYNNEISEKSEIFDDQFSVERPDGSNFTLKIRSTKLEDSAMYFCASHRRGQTQYFGPGTRLLVL.

This clonotype showed up just once. This rearrangement joins TRBV7-2 to TRBJ2-3, with 7 bases lining up with TRBD1. Germline V gene data show CDR1 as SGHTA and CDR2 as FQGNSA. CDR3 length: 16 amino acids. V dropped 4 bases and J dropped 5; count of bases not matched to a gene: 12. The CDR3 here is CASSSDREGSVDTQYF. CDR3 in DNA: TGTGCCAGCAGCTCCGACAGGGAAGGTTCAGTAGATACGCAGTATTTT.

The V call is TRBV10-3, the J call TRBJ2-3, with 9 positions matching TRBD2. Per germline, CDR1 ENHRY and CDR2 SYGVKD. The CDR3 has 16 amino acids. The junction had 6 bases not matched to a gene; V was cut back by 3 bases and J by 2 bases. CDR3: CAISDHSGSATDTQYF. CDR3 nucleotide sequence: TGTGCCATCAGTGACCATAGCGGGAGTGCCACAGATACGCAGTATTTT.

This clonotype was found once. The chain recombines TRBV7-3 with TRBJ1-2; D is possibly TRBD1 (5 bases). Germline loops: CDR1 SGHTA, CDR2 FQGTGA. CDR3 size: 15 residues. The V and J ends lost 5 bases and 5 bases respectively, with 18 bases between them. This chain's CDR3 is CASSPSPGTLYGYTF. For the CDR3, the DNA is TGTGCCAGCAGCCCAAGTCCGGGGACGTTGTATGGCTACACCTTC.

Here the CDR3 DNA reads TGTGCCAGCAGTAAACGTGGGGGGCCCAACTCTGGGGCCAACGTCCTGACTTTC. It yields the protein CASSKRGGPNSGANVLTF. The chain combines TRBV12-3 or TRBV12-4 with TRBJ2-6; tentatively, D is TRBD1 or TRBD2 (6 bases each). V was clipped by 5 bases and J by 0 bases, with 17 bases between them. The CDR3 is 18 amino acids.

The rearrangement uses TRBV9 and TRBJ2-2; D call uncertain. The CDR3 runs to 13 residues. The germline V and J ends were trimmed by 5 bases and 4 bases, with 9 bases remaining between them. The germline CDR1 and CDR2 sequences are SGDLS and YYNGEE. The CDR3 sequence is CASSPGPTGELFF. CDR3 DNA: TGTGCCAGCAGTCCCGGACCCACCGGGGAGCTGTTTTTT. The variable domain in full, with the rest retrieved from reference TRBV9 and TRBJ2-2, is DSGVTQTPKHLITATGQRVTLRCSPRSGDLSVYWYQQSLDQGLQFLIQYYNGEERAKGNILERFSAQQFPDLHSELNLSSLELGDSALYFCASSPGPTGELFFGEGSRLTVL.

For the CDR3, the DNA is TGCAGTGCTAGACTTAGCGGGACCACCGGGGAGCTGTTTTTT. This codes for CSARLSGTTGELFF. The chain joins TRBV20-1 to TRBJ2-2; 8 bases are a match to TRBD2. The ends lost 2 bases at V and 4 bases at J; junction bases unmatched: 3. Germline CDR1 DFQATT, CDR2 SNEGSKA (reference sequence). The CDR3 runs 14 residues.

This chain joins TRBV12-3 or TRBV12-4 and TRBJ2-1; D not certain. Trimming pared 6 bases from V and 7 bases from J, leaving 19 bases between. This CDR3 contains 15 residues. The CDR3 sequence: CASSHPRAMANEQFF. The CDR3, as DNA: TGTGCCAGCAGCCACCCTAGGGCTATGGCAAATGAGCAGTTCTTC.

The rearrangement joins TRBV7-9 to TRBJ1-1; TRBD1 is a possible D gene (5 bases). In germline, CDR1 is SEHNR, CDR2 FQNEAQ (reference sequence). Trimming stripped 1 base from V and 4 bases from J, with 10 bases between. The CDR3 has 14 amino acids. CDR3 DNA sequence: TGTGCCAGCAGCTTAGAATCGGGGGTCACTGAAGCTTTCTTT. Translated: CASSLESGVTEAFF.

The V and J genes are TRBV14 and TRBJ1-1; TRBD1 is a possible D gene (5 bases). The V gene's germline CDR1 is SGHDN and CDR2 FVKESK. Trimming shortened V by 7 bases and J by 3 bases, and 12 bases separated the two germline ends. CDR3 length equals 13 residues. The CDR3 spells CASNYGGYTEAFF. The CDR3 region has the DNA TGTGCCAGCAACTACGGGGGGTACACTGAAGCTTTCTTT.

The rearrangement uses TRBV7-3 and TRBJ2-1, with TRBD2 matching 7 bases. Per germline, CDR1 SGHTA and CDR2 FQGTGA. V dropped 10 bases and J dropped 6; count of bases not matched to a gene: 12. This CDR3 has 14 amino acids. This CDR3 is CANPSREASNEQFF. CDR3 bases: TGTGCCAACCCGTCCCGGGAGGCCTCCAATGAGCAGTTCTTC.

The rearrangement joins TRBV3-1 to TRBJ2-1; 14 bases fit TRBD2. The germline CDR1 and CDR2 sequences are LGHDT and YNNKEL (reference sequence). After removal of 5 bases from V and 9 bases from J, the junction contained 9 bases not matched to a gene. The length of the CDR3 is 16 residues. In DNA form, the CDR3 reads TGTGCCAGCAGCAAAGGGACTAGCGGGAGATTGGTTGAGCAGTTCTTC. It yields the protein CASSKGTSGRLVEQFF.

The chain recombines TRBV7-9 with TRBJ2-3, with 14 bases lining up with TRBD2. CDR3 length: 16 residues. The germline V gene encodes CDR1 SEHNR and CDR2 FQNEAQ (reference sequence). Trimming at V came to 5 bases and at J to 3 bases, leaving 4 bases not matched to a gene. The CDR3 reads CASSHRTSGGTDTQYF. In DNA form, the CDR3 reads TGTGCCAGCAGCCACCGGACTAGCGGGGGGACAGATACGCAGTATTTT.

Here the CDR3 reads CSVSGQVKYEQYF. DNA of the CDR3: TGCAGCGTTTCTGGACAGGTTAAATACGAGCAGTACTTC. The V call is TRBV29-1, the J call TRBJ2-7; 7 bases map to TRBD1. Germline V CDR1 and CDR2: SQVTM, ANQGSEA. The V gene end was trimmed by 5 bases and the J gene end by 4 bases; junction bases not matched to a gene: 8. This CDR3 spans 13 amino acids.

The chain carries TRBV5-1 and TRBJ2-2; a weak D match, TRBD2 (6 bases). Germline values: CDR1 SGHRS, CDR2 YFSETQ. The CDR3 totals 15 residues. V was cut by 4 bases and J by 0 bases, with 10 bases left in between. The CDR3: CASSPGLPNTGELFF. CDR3 sequence (DNA): TGCGCCAGCAGCCCGGGACTTCCGAACACCGGGGAGCTGTTTTTT. Full variable domain (remainder filled in from reference TRBV5-1 and TRBJ2-2): KAGVTQTPRYLIKTRGQQVTLSCSPISGHRSVSWYQQTPGQGLQFLFEYFSETQRNKGNFPGRFSGRQFSNSRSEMNVSTLELGDSALYLCASSPGLPNTGELFFGEGSRLTVL.

This sequence joins TRBV3-1 and TRBJ2-7; D gene uncertain. Germline CDR1 LGHDT, CDR2 YNNKEL (reference sequence). The CDR3 runs to 14 residues. Trimming took 2 bases from V and 3 from J, leaving 11 bases between them. CDR3 protein: CASSQSRPGYEQYF. CDR3 sequence (DNA): TGTGCCAGCAGCCAAAGCAGGCCTGGCTACGAGCAGTACTTC.

V gene TRBV29-1 combines with J gene TRBJ2-7; D might be TRBD1 (6 bases). The length of the CDR3 is 13 residues. The germline V and J ends were trimmed by 1 base and 9 bases, with 16 bases remaining between them. CDR1 is SQVTM, CDR2 ANQGSEA, per germline. As DNA, the CDR3 is TGCAGCGTTGAAGGAGACAGGTTGGGGAGGCAGTACTTC. It yields the protein CSVEGDRLGRQYF.

The V call is TRBV27, the J call TRBJ2-5; 14 bases match TRBD2. Germline CDR1 and CDR2: MNHEY and SMNVEV (reference sequence). V lost 5 bases, J lost 7 bases, and 6 bases stayed unmatched. This CDR3 is built from 15 residues. The CDR3 DNA reads TGTGCCAGCAGTACAGGACTAGCGGGAGGAGGGACCCAGTACTTC. Protein: CASSTGLAGGGTQYF.

This chain connects TRBV2 to TRBJ2-1; 7 positions match TRBD1. J gave up 4 bases and V 9 bases, and 6 bases lay outside the gene matches. This CDR3 is built from 13 residues. Germline values: CDR1 SNHLY, CDR2 FYNNEI. The CDR3 spells CASNRGPYNEQFF. The CDR3 DNA sequence: TGTGCCAGTAACAGGGGTCCTTACAATGAGCAGTTCTTC.

This clonotype occurred once. This chain links TRBV15 with TRBJ2-7; no clear D. The V gene's germline CDR1 is LNHNV and CDR2 YYDKDF (reference sequence). The CDR3 spans 14 residues. Trimming left V 0 bases short and J 3 bases short, with 9 bases between. The CDR3 region is CATSRERVVYEQYF. CDR3 coding DNA: TGTGCCACCAGCAGAGAACGGGTTGTCTACGAGCAGTACTTC.